Below are 30 T cell receptor beta chains sequenced from a single sample in a study of T cell responses to AZD1222 COVID-19 vaccine. TCRdb's table, derived via immunoSEQ multiplex PCR, lists solely in-frame clones and lacks some. Of some 60,000 clones listed, around three quarters are singletons. Material: peripheral blood, obtained 28 days after the second AZD1222 dose. Receptors were obtained from an adult who received the AZD1222 COVID-19 vaccine.

The chain uses TRBV7-8 and TRBJ2-7; possible D gene TRBD2, 5 bases. From germline, CDR1 is SGHVS and CDR2 FQNEAQ. The CDR3 is made up of 19 amino acids. The V end was cut by 5 bases, the J end by 3 bases, with 29 bases between. The CDR3 region is CASSPLIRDPTPPLYEQYF. CDR3 DNA sequence: TGTGCCAGCAGCCCACTGATACGGGATCCAACACCACCTCTCTACGAGCAGTACTTC.

The chain recombines TRBV24-1 with TRBJ2-5; 13 positions agree with TRBD2. Per germline, CDR1 KGHDR and CDR2 SFDVKD. This CDR3 region has 17 residues. V was pared by 2 bases and J by 2 bases, with 4 bases of the junction left unmatched. DNA of the CDR3: TGTGCCACCAGTGATTCGCAACTAGCGGGGGGGCAAGAGACCCAGTACTTC. It encodes CATSDSQLAGGQETQYF.

This clone was picked up a small number of times. The V gene is TRBV7-2, the J gene TRBJ1-1, with D possibly TRBD1 on 5 matching bases. CDR1 is SGHTA and CDR2 is FQGNSA in the germline V gene. The V and J ends lost 5 bases and 3 bases respectively, with 16 bases between them. This CDR3 region has 15 residues. This chain's CDR3 is CASSPRRGDYTEAFF. The CDR3 DNA reads as TGTGCCAGCAGCCCCCGGAGGGGAGATTACACTGAAGCTTTCTTT.

This clone was counted only a few times. This chain links TRBV28 with TRBJ1-2; 8 bases are shared with TRBD1. The CDR3 length is 12 residues. Trimming cost V 7 bases and J 4 bases; bases outside gene matches: 2. Germline CDR1 and CDR2: MDHEN and SYDVKM. CDR3: CASTGTGYGYTF. In DNA form, the CDR3 reads TGTGCCAGCACCGGGACAGGCTATGGCTACACCTTC.

The chain links TRBV6-5 to TRBJ2-7, with D possibly TRBD1 on 6 matching bases. The CDR3 covers 14 residues. Germline CDR1 reads MNHEY; CDR2 reads SVGAGI. V gave up 0 bases and J gave up 4 bases, with 10 bases separating them. CDR3 sequence (DNA): TGTGCCAGCAGTTACTCGGTGGGGGCTTACGAGCAGTACTTC. The encoded protein is CASSYSVGAYEQYF.

V and J are TRBV11-3 and TRBJ2-7; 13 bases fit TRBD2. The germline V gene has CDR1 SGHNT and CDR2 YENEEA. V was clipped by 5 bases and J by 9 bases; unmatched bases: 7. The CDR3 spans 14 residues. CDR3 amino acids: CASSPGTSGVRQYF. CDR3 nucleotide sequence: TGTGCCAGCAGCCCTGGGACTAGCGGGGTGCGGCAGTACTTC.

The V gene is TRBV7-9, the J gene TRBJ2-1; no reliable D call. Germline-derived CDR1 and CDR2 are SEHNR and FQNEAQ (reference sequence). Trimming shortened V by 5 bases and J by 4 bases, and 12 bases separated the two germline ends. CDR3 length: 14 residues. CDR3 region: CASSTLDTYNEQFF. The CDR3 DNA follows: TGTGCCAGCAGCACCTTAGACACGTACAATGAGCAGTTCTTC. Full variable domain (remainder filled in from reference TRBV7-9 and TRBJ2-1): DTGVSQNPRHKITKRGQNVTFRCDPISEHNRLYWYRQTLGQGPEFLTYFQNEAQLEKSRLLSDRFSAERPKGSFSTLEIQRTEQGDSAMYLCASSTLDTYNEQFFGPGTRLTVL.

This chain connects TRBV6-6 to TRBJ1-4; D not resolved. The CDR3 loop spans 17 amino acids. V was trimmed by 5 bases and J by 2 bases, leaving 18 bases between them. The germline V gene encodes CDR1 MNHNY and CDR2 SVGAGI (reference sequence). The CDR3 spells CASSLSGPPGTNEKLFF. The CDR3 DNA sequence: TGTGCCAGCAGTCTATCCGGGCCCCCAGGCACTAATGAAAAACTGTTTTTT.

This rearrangement joins TRBV5-6 to TRBJ1-6; D unclear. Looked up from germline, CDR1 is SGHDT and CDR2 is YYEEEE. V lost 0 bases, J lost 13 bases, and 14 bases lay in between. This CDR3 has 14 residues. The CDR3 loop is CASSLGGRQNPLHF. CDR3 DNA: TGTGCCAGCAGCTTGGGAGGACGGCAGAATCCCCTCCACTTT.

The CDR3 nucleotides read TGTGCCAGCGGTACCGGACAGGCGATGGGGAACACCATATATTTT. It translates to CASGTGQAMGNTIYF. The rearrangement uses TRBV10-3 and TRBJ1-3, with 7 bases aligning to TRBD1. The CDR3 has 15 residues. Trimming cost V 10 bases and J 7 bases; bases outside gene matches: 16. In germline, CDR1 is ENHRY, CDR2 SYGVKD.

CDR3 bases: TGTGCCATCGGGGGACAGTCCTACGAGCAGTACTTC. Residues: CAIGGQSYEQYF. The genes are TRBV10-3 and TRBJ2-7; 7 nucleotides line up with TRBD1. V was pared by 8 bases and J by 1 base, with 2 bases of the junction left unmatched. The CDR3 is 12 residues long. Germline V gene data show CDR1 as ENHRY and CDR2 as SYGVKD.

The CDR3 region has the DNA TGCGCCAGCAGCATTAGCGGGGACAACTACGAGCAGTACTTC. Protein: CASSISGDNYEQYF. This chain uses TRBV5-1 with TRBJ2-7; 8 bases fit TRBD2. Per the germline V gene, CDR1 is SGHRS and CDR2 is YFSETQ. The CDR3 runs 14 residues. After removal of 4 bases from V and 3 bases from J, the junction contained 6 bases not matched to a gene.

This clone was counted a few times. The chain employs TRBV27 and TRBJ1-6; 9 bases match TRBD1. Germline V gene lookup returns CDR1 MNHEY and CDR2 SMNVEV (reference sequence). V lost 1 base, J lost 9 bases, and 1 base stayed unmatched. The CDR3 sequence is 14 residues long. The CDR3 sequence is CASSLWGQGSPLHF. CDR3 DNA: TGTGCCAGCAGTTTATGGGGACAGGGTTCACCCCTCCACTTT.

V is TRBV5-1 and J is TRBJ1-2; D might be TRBD1 (5 bases). Germline CDR1 SGHRS, CDR2 YFSETQ. V lost 4 bases and J 7 bases, leaving 14 bases between the germline ends. The length of the CDR3 is 13 residues. The DNA of the CDR3 is TGCGCCAGCAGCCTCGGAGGGGAGTCTGGCTACACCTTC. It translates to CASSLGGESGYTF.

This chain links TRBV5-1 with TRBJ2-7; possible D gene TRBD2, 6 bases. Germline lookup yields CDR1 SGHRS and CDR2 YFSETQ. This CDR3 has 15 residues. The V end was cut by 0 bases, the J end by 0 bases, with 10 bases between. CDR3 region: CASSLERADSYEQYF. Written as DNA, the CDR3 is TGCGCCAGCAGCTTGGAGCGGGCGGACTCCTACGAGCAGTACTTC.

The J gene is TRBJ1-2, the V gene TRBV7-8; D unclear. V was pared by 2 bases and J by 8 bases, with 21 bases between. The CDR3 extends over 16 amino acids. Germline V gives CDR1 SGHVS, CDR2 FQNEAQ. CDR3 loop: CASSLSAGLGLGGYTF. The CDR3 DNA reads TGTGCCAGCAGCTTATCGGCCGGTTTAGGGTTAGGCGGCTACACCTTC.

This chain uses TRBV4-1 with TRBJ2-4; 11 positions agree with TRBD1. Germline-derived CDR1 and CDR2 are MGHRA and YSYEKL. The CDR3 covers 18 residues. V was pared by 0 bases and J by 2 bases, with 6 bases of the junction left unmatched. The CDR3 reads CASSQDGGTGGTKNIQYF. As DNA, the CDR3 is TGCGCCAGCAGCCAAGATGGAGGGACAGGGGGGACCAAAAACATTCAGTACTTC.

This clone has only one observation. The chain combines TRBV11-2 with TRBJ2-7; 9 positions match TRBD2. The length of the CDR3 is 16 residues. With 3 bases clipped from V and 0 bases from J, the junction kept 6 bases outside the gene matches. The germline gives CDR1 SGHAT, CDR2 FQNNGV. This CDR3 is CASSLSAGGSSYEQYF. The CDR3 DNA sequence: TGTGCCAGCAGCTTGTCAGCGGGGGGTAGCTCCTACGAGCAGTACTTC. The whole variable domain, remainder taken from reference TRBV11-2 and TRBJ2-7, is EAGVAQSPRYKIIEKRQSVAFWCNPISGHATLYWYQQILGQGPKLLIQFQNNGVVDDSQLPKDRFSAERLKGVDSTLKIQPAKLEDSAVYLCASSLSAGGSSYEQYFGPGTRLTVT.

This clone has just one count. The gene calls are TRBV19 and TRBJ2-1; unclear D gene. V was shortened by 9 bases and J by 5 bases, with 17 bases between the two germline ends. The CDR3 sequence is 14 residues long. Germline V lookup: CDR1 LNHDA, CDR2 SQIVND (reference sequence). CDR3 residues: CASGLGPANNEQFF. Written as DNA, the CDR3 is TGTGCCAGCGGCCTTGGGCCGGCGAACAATGAGCAGTTCTTC.

The CDR3 protein is CAWSFRRDSGNTIYF. The CDR3 bases are TGTGCCTGGAGCTTTAGGAGGGACTCTGGAAACACCATATATTTT. The V call is TRBV30, the J call TRBJ1-3; no clear D. V lost 3 bases, J lost 0 bases, and 12 bases lay in between. This CDR3 has 15 residues. Germline-derived CDR1 and CDR2 are GTSNPN and SVGIG (reference sequence).

The V call is TRBV6-5, the J call TRBJ2-2; TRBD2 might be the D (6 bases). Looked up from germline, CDR1 is MNHEY and CDR2 is SVGAGI. The V and J ends lost 10 bases and 0 bases respectively, with 15 bases between them. This CDR3 comprises 15 residues. The CDR3 DNA sequence: TGTGCCACCACACGGGGGACCGCGAACACCGGGGAGCTGTTTTTT. Translating it yields CATTRGTANTGELFF.

This clone has a handful of counts. The CDR3 sequence is CASSLTSAGQPQHF. In nucleotides, the CDR3 is TGTGCCAGCAGTTTGACGTCGGCGGGTCAGCCCCAGCATTTT. The gene calls are TRBV28 and TRBJ1-5; D uncertain. V lost 3 bases, J lost 6 bases, and 12 bases lay in between. The CDR3 contains 14 residues. The germline V gene encodes CDR1 MDHEN and CDR2 SYDVKM.

In the case of this clone: Other nucleotide sequences in the sample specify the same CDR3. This chain connects TRBV7-9 to TRBJ1-4; 8 nucleotides match TRBD1. The CDR3 has 16 amino acids. Germline CDR1 and CDR2: SEHNR and FQNEAQ (reference sequence). With 5 bases clipped from V and 0 bases from J, the junction kept 5 bases outside the gene matches. The CDR3, as DNA: TGTGCCAGCAGCCTAGGACAGGGAGCAACTAATGAAAAACTGTTTTTT. It encodes CASSLGQGATNEKLFF.

The chain employs TRBV3-1 (or the pseudogene TRBV3-2) and TRBJ2-1; D tentatively fits TRBD1 or TRBD2 (5 bases each). There are 20 residues in the CDR3. Germline V CDR1 and CDR2: LGHDT, YNNKEL (reference sequence). Trimming took off 0 bases at V and 8 bases at J, with 29 bases between the two ends. CDR3 in amino acids: CASSQDGYHFTGPQNDEQFF. DNA for the CDR3: TGTGCCAGCAGCCAAGATGGGTACCACTTCACGGGACCGCAGAACGATGAGCAGTTCTTC.

A single count supports this clone. The chain recombines TRBV5-6 with TRBJ2-7; D is unresolved. V gave up 0 bases and J gave up 3 bases, with 10 bases separating them. The CDR3 runs 14 residues. Looked up from germline, CDR1 is SGHDT and CDR2 is YYEEEE. The CDR3 DNA reads as TGTGCCAGCAGCTTGGTATCGGGTCACTACGAGCAGTACTTC. Its protein is CASSLVSGHYEQYF.

V gene TRBV5-1 combines with J gene TRBJ1-5; D is uncertain. Looked up from germline, CDR1 is SGHRS and CDR2 is YFSETQ. V was cut by 0 bases and J by 0 bases, with 7 bases left in between. This CDR3 region has 15 residues. This CDR3 reads CASSLDGHSNQPQHF. In nucleotides, the CDR3 is TGCGCCAGCAGCTTGGACGGCCATAGCAATCAGCCCCAGCATTTT. The full variable domain, completed using reference TRBV5-1 and TRBJ1-5, is KAGVTQTPRYLIKTRGQQVTLSCSPISGHRSVSWYQQTPGQGLQFLFEYFSETQRNKGNFPGRFSGRQFSNSRSEMNVSTLELGDSALYLCASSLDGHSNQPQHFGDGTRLSIL.

This clone occurred many times. The chain employs TRBV18 and TRBJ1-1; D not certain. Between the trimmed V and J ends, which lost 2 bases and 2 bases, there was a span of 6 bases. Germline V gene lookup returns CDR1 KGHSH and CDR2 LQKENI. The CDR3 is made up of 13 amino acids. The CDR3 here is CASSPGINTEAFF. Written as DNA, the CDR3 is TGTGCCAGCTCACCAGGGATAAACACTGAAGCTTTCTTT.

This clone was observed once. This sequence joins TRBV6-2 or TRBV6-3 and TRBJ1-2; no reliable D call. The CDR3 is made up of 15 amino acids. Germline assignment: CDR1 MNHEY and CDR2 SVGEGT. Between the trimmed V and J ends, which lost 0 bases and 8 bases, there was a span of 16 bases. Here the CDR3 reads CASSYSEGAIYGYTF. The CDR3 DNA reads TGTGCCAGCAGTTACTCGGAAGGAGCTATTTACGGCTACACCTTC.

The chain uses TRBV6-1 and TRBJ1-2, with D perhaps TRBD1 (5 bases). Looked up from germline, CDR1 is MNHNS and CDR2 is SASEGT. The germline V and J ends were trimmed by 3 bases and 1 base, with 12 bases remaining between them. The CDR3 covers 15 residues. DNA for the CDR3: TGTGCCAGCAGTGATCCGGGACGGTATAACTATGGCTACACCTTC. It yields the protein CASSDPGRYNYGYTF.

J is TRBJ2-7 and V is TRBV10-3; a weak D match, TRBD2 (6 bases). Per germline, CDR1 ENHRY and CDR2 SYGVKD. CDR3 length: 12 amino acids. V was trimmed by 10 bases and J by 2 bases, leaving 12 bases between them. The CDR3 region is CATRESTYEQYF. The DNA of the CDR3 is TGTGCCACCCGGGAGAGTACCTACGAGCAGTACTTC.